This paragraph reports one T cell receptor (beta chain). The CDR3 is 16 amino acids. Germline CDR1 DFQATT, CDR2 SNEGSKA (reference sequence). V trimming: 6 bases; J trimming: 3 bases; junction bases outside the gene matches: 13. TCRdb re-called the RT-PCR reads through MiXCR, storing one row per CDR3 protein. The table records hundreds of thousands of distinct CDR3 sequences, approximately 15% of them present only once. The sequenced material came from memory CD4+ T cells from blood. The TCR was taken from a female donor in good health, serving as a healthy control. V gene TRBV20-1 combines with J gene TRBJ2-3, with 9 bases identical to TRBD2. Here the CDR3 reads CSAGPGLAGRTDTQYF. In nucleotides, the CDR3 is TGCAGTGCGGGACCGGGACTAGCCGGCCGGACAGATACGCAGTATTTT.